Each of the 9 T cell receptor beta chains below was sequenced from the same sample in a study of blood T cells in healthy people across ages. The use of a sample-barcoded 5' primer and a J-beta primer mix characterized a second PCR of roughly 6 to 11 cycles. TCRdb fed the 5' RACE reads into MiXCR, producing one record per CDR3 protein. The sample records about 640,000 distinct CDR3 sequences, under 65% being singletons. What was sequenced was blood. The source is a man aged 55 to 70 in good health.

V usage is TRBV5-1 and J usage is TRBJ1-5, with 7 bases fitting TRBD1. J was trimmed by 2 bases and V by 4 bases; bases with no gene match: 0. The CDR3 runs to 13 residues. Germline values: CDR1 SGHRS, CDR2 YFSETQ. The CDR3 sequence is CASSTGGNQPQHF. CDR3 in DNA: TGCGCCAGCAGCACAGGGGGCAATCAGCCCCAGCATTTT. Supplemented by reference TRBV5-1 and TRBJ1-5, the full variable domain reads KAGVTQTPRYLIKTRGQQVTLSCSPISGHRSVSWYQQTPGQGLQFLFEYFSETQRNKGNFPGRFSGRQFSNSRSEMNVSTLELGDSALYLCASSTGGNQPQHFGDGTRLSIL.

The rearrangement joins TRBV28 to TRBJ2-5, with D possibly matching TRBD2 (5 bases). Germline assignment: CDR1 MDHEN and CDR2 SYDVKM. This CDR3 is built from 13 residues. Between the trimmed V and J ends, which lost 6 bases and 4 bases, there was a span of 12 bases. CDR3 protein: CASSTPGVETQYF. DNA of the CDR3: TGTGCCAGCAGCACCCCCGGGGTAGAGACCCAGTACTTC.

There are a few counts of this clonotype. This sequence joins TRBV20-1 and TRBJ2-7; D remains ambiguous. The CDR3 is 11 residues long. Germline V gives CDR1 DFQATT, CDR2 SNEGSKA (reference sequence). The V end lost 6 bases, the J end lost 3 bases, and 9 bases lay between the germline ends. CDR3 in DNA: TGCAGTGCCCTTGTCCGCTACGAGCAGTACTTC. Its protein product is CSALVRYEQYF.

The gene calls are TRBV4-3 and TRBJ1-4; possibly TRBD1 for D (5 bases). Germline V gene lookup returns CDR1 LGHNA and CDR2 YSLEER. The CDR3 contains 15 residues. Trimming pared 1 base from V and 4 bases from J, leaving 10 bases between. CDR3 sequence reads: CASSQVPGLNEKLFF. As DNA, the CDR3 is TGCGCCAGCAGCCAAGTTCCAGGGCTTAATGAAAAACTGTTTTTT.

This clonotype has just one count. This chain connects TRBV20-1 to TRBJ1-5; 8 nucleotides match TRBD1. The germline V gene encodes CDR1 DFQATT and CDR2 SNEGSKA (reference sequence). V trimming: 3 bases; J trimming: 2 bases; junction bases outside the gene matches: 3. The CDR3 totals 14 residues. The DNA of the CDR3 is TGCAGTGCTAGTCGGACAGGGCGCAATCAGCCCCAGCATTTT. Translation: CSASRTGRNQPQHF.

The chain uses TRBV6-5 and TRBJ1-1; TRBD1 might be the D (6 bases). Deletions cut 5 bases from V and 6 bases from J, with 13 bases between. The length of the CDR3 is 13 residues. Germline lookup yields CDR1 MNHEY and CDR2 SVGAGI. CDR3 sequence reads: CASSTPRQAEAFF. The CDR3 DNA follows: TGTGCCAGCAGTACCCCTCGACAGGCTGAAGCTTTCTTT.

In this sample, this clonotype turned up many times. CDR3 sequence reads: CSPTPGHMNTEAFF. In DNA, the CDR3 is TGCAGTCCAACCCCAGGACACATGAACACTGAAGCTTTCTTT. This chain connects TRBV20-1 to TRBJ1-1, with D possibly matching TRBD1 (5 bases). In germline, CDR1 is DFQATT, CDR2 SNEGSKA (reference sequence). The CDR3 has 14 amino acids. Trimming removed 8 bases at V and 0 bases at J, with 16 bases between.

The chain recombines TRBV20-1 with TRBJ2-7; D remains ambiguous. The closer fit of TRBJ2-5 to the DNA end suggests the J call may be wrong. The CDR3 spans 13 residues. The germline CDR1 and CDR2 sequences are DFQATT and SNEGSKA (reference sequence). The CDR3, as DNA: TGCAGTGCTAGTGGTGGTGGAGACGGGACCCAGTACTTC. Amino acid sequence: CSASGGGDGTQYF.

This chain joins TRBV28 and TRBJ1-1, with D possibly TRBD1 on 6 matching bases. The ends were cut back, 6 bases at V and 1 base at J, with 12 bases in the middle. The CDR3 length is 14 residues. Germline-derived CDR1 and CDR2 are MDHEN and SYDVKM. The chain's CDR3 is CASRRGGSNTEAFF. Written as DNA, the CDR3 is TGTGCCAGCAGAAGAGGGGGATCGAACACTGAAGCTTTCTTT.